Each of the 21 T cell receptor beta chains below was sequenced from the same sample in a study of blood T cell repertoires in COVID-19. Sequenced by immunoSEQ multiplex PCR; TCRdb stores in-frame clones only, minus some. The sample yields fewer than 500,000 clones, roughly 90% seen once. The sample taken for sequencing was peripheral blood. These receptor sequences come from a young man with COVID-19, enrolled during active disease.

This clone was seen just once. V is TRBV5-1 and J is TRBJ2-2; no clear D. Germline CDR1 reads SGHRS; CDR2 reads YFSETQ. V lost 0 bases and J lost 2, with 8 bases in between. The CDR3 runs 15 residues. In DNA form, the CDR3 reads TGCGCCAGCAGCTTGGTTACAATAAACACCGGGGAGCTGTTTTTT. This translates into CASSLVTINTGELFF.

The chain couples TRBV11-2 to TRBJ2-7, with D tentatively TRBD1 (6 bases). This CDR3 is 14 amino acids long. V dropped 4 bases and J dropped 5 bases, with 15 bases sitting between them. Per the germline V gene, CDR1 is SGHAT and CDR2 is FQNNGV. CDR3 sequence: CASSSSGQLDEQYF. The CDR3 DNA reads TGTGCCAGCAGCTCCTCCGGACAGCTCGACGAGCAGTACTTC.

This chain links TRBV24-1 with TRBJ2-1; D is possibly TRBD2 (6 bases). Per the germline V gene, CDR1 is KGHDR and CDR2 is SFDVKD. V was clipped by 10 bases and J by 10 bases, with 16 bases between them. This CDR3 spans 12 amino acids. The CDR3: CATWSPEGEQFF. Written as DNA, the CDR3 is TGTGCCACTTGGTCCCCGGAGGGAGAGCAGTTCTTC.

The CDR3 DNA sequence: TGTGCCAGCAGCTTACTTGCACTCGAGAGCTACGAGCAGTACTTC. Protein sequence: CASSLLALESYEQYF. The chain is built from TRBV7-2 and TRBJ2-7, with unresolved D. The germline CDR1 and CDR2 sequences are SGHTA and FQGNSA. Between the trimmed V and J ends, which lost 2 bases and 3 bases, there was a span of 14 bases. There are 15 residues in the CDR3.

The chain carries TRBV5-1 and TRBJ2-7; 9 nucleotides agree with TRBD2. Looked up from germline, CDR1 is SGHRS and CDR2 is YFSETQ. The CDR3 runs 15 residues. With V trimmed by 6 bases and J by 6 bases, 13 bases remained unmatched. The CDR3 nucleotides are TGCGCCAGCAACTCCCCGGGTAGCGGGGGAAGCGAGCAGTACTTC. Its protein is CASNSPGSGGSEQYF.

This clone was picked up a small number of times. This sequence joins TRBV9 and TRBJ2-2, with 10 nucleotides matching TRBD1. CDR1 is SGDLS, CDR2 YYNGEE, per germline. Losses at the gene ends were 3 bases for V and 5 bases for J; bases not matched to a gene: 4. This CDR3 has 15 residues. CDR3 sequence reads: CASSGVGQGTGELFF. The DNA for the CDR3 is TGTGCCAGCAGCGGAGTGGGACAGGGGACCGGGGAGCTGTTTTTT.

This clone has a single count. The chain carries TRBV27 and TRBJ2-7, with D hard to call. This CDR3 contains 12 residues. CDR1 and CDR2 from the germline V gene are MNHEY and SMNVEV (reference sequence). Between the trimmed V and J ends, which lost 5 bases and 1 base, there was a span of 6 bases. The CDR3 sequence is CASSDGSYEQYF. The CDR3 DNA reads TGTGCCAGCAGTGACGGGTCCTACGAGCAGTACTTC.

The rearrangement links TRBV24-1 to TRBJ1-2; TRBD1 agrees at 8 bases. This CDR3 spans 14 amino acids. V was clipped by 4 bases and J by 8 bases; unmatched bases: 8. Germline lookup yields CDR1 KGHDR and CDR2 SFDVKD. CDR3 residues: CATSEPDRAEGYTF. CDR3 nucleotide sequence: TGTGCCACCAGTGAGCCGGACAGGGCGGAAGGCTACACCTTC.

The J gene is TRBJ2-4, the V gene TRBV27; 7 nucleotides line up with TRBD2. The germline gives CDR1 MNHEY, CDR2 SMNVEV (reference sequence). V lost 10 bases, J lost 1 base, and 16 bases stayed unmatched. The length of the CDR3 is 17 residues. Here the CDR3 DNA reads TGTGCCACCCAAGGAGCGGGACTATCCGGGGCCAAAAACATTCAGTACTTC. It translates to CATQGAGLSGAKNIQYF.

The sample holds one count of this clone. The identical CDR3 is also encoded by other nucleotide sequences in the sample. The chain is built from TRBV18 and TRBJ2-4; 7 bases match TRBD1. Trimming took 3 bases from V and 1 from J; bases not matched to a gene: 0. The CDR3 has 14 amino acids. Germline CDR1 and CDR2: KGHSH and LQKENI. The DNA for the CDR3 is TGTGCCAGCTCACCGGACAGGGCCAAAAACATTCAGTACTTC. This encodes CASSPDRAKNIQYF.

This clone was found a few times. The V and J genes are TRBV7-3 and TRBJ2-2, with TRBD1 matching over 8 bases. The CDR3 length is 16 residues. The V gene end was trimmed by 5 bases and the J gene end by 5 bases; junction bases not matched to a gene: 10. In germline, CDR1 is SGHTA, CDR2 FQGTGA. The CDR3 loop reads CASSLTGTGSTGELFF. CDR3 DNA sequence: TGTGCCAGCAGCCTCACCGGGACAGGATCTACCGGGGAGCTGTTTTTT.

The chain joins TRBV18 to TRBJ2-3, with 10 nucleotides matching TRBD2. CDR1 is KGHSH, CDR2 LQKENI, per germline. Trimming at V came to 7 bases and at J to 9 bases, leaving 13 bases not matched to a gene. This CDR3 is 15 amino acids long. The CDR3 here is CASYRGLAVEGTQYF. DNA for the CDR3: TGTGCCAGCTACCGAGGACTAGCGGTAGAAGGGACGCAGTATTTT.

This clone was detected only a few times. The chain combines TRBV24-1 with TRBJ1-6; weak D call: TRBD1 (6 bases). The V gene's germline CDR1 is KGHDR and CDR2 SFDVKD. The CDR3 extends over 18 amino acids. The V and J ends lost 0 bases and 3 bases respectively, with 14 bases between them. The CDR3 bases are TGTGCCACCAGTGATTTGCCCCTACAGGGCAGCTATAATTCACCCCTCCACTTT. Translation gives CATSDLPLQGSYNSPLHF.

The CDR3 reads CASTCRGYEQYF. The CDR3 DNA sequence: TGCGCCAGCACGTGTAGGGGTTACGAGCAGTACTTC. The chain has TRBV23-1 and TRBJ2-7; a weak D match, TRBD1 (5 bases). TRBV23-1 qualifies as an ORF whose function is uncertain. The CDR3 contains 12 residues. Trimming took off 7 bases at V and 4 bases at J, with 11 bases between the two ends.

The genes are TRBV5-1 and TRBJ2-5, with TRBD2 as a possible D gene (5 bases). CDR3 length equals 14 residues. V shed 4 bases and J shed 1 base, with 11 bases lying between them. CDR1 SGHRS and CDR2 YFSETQ come from the germline V gene. DNA of the CDR3: TGCGCCAGCAGCGGCACGACTACCCAAGAGACCCAGTACTTC. This encodes CASSGTTTQETQYF. Using reference TRBV5-1 and TRBJ2-5 for the parts outside the CDR3, the full variable domain is KAGVTQTPRYLIKTRGQQVTLSCSPISGHRSVSWYQQTPGQGLQFLFEYFSETQRNKGNFPGRFSGRQFSNSRSEMNVSTLELGDSALYLCASSGTTTQETQYFGPGTRLLVL.

V is TRBV7-8 and J is TRBJ1-1; D remains unclear. Trimming removed 1 base at V and 0 bases at J, with 12 bases between. The CDR3 is 16 amino acids. Looked up from germline, CDR1 is SGHVS and CDR2 is FQNEAQ. The DNA of the CDR3 is TGTGCCAGCAGCTTAGTGTCGAGGTGGGTGAACACTGAAGCTTTCTTT. Protein: CASSLVSRWVNTEAFF.

The V and J genes are TRBV29-1 and TRBJ1-1, with no clear D. Germline-derived CDR1 and CDR2 are SQVTM and ANQGSEA. V dropped 3 bases and J dropped 4 bases, with 9 bases sitting between them. The CDR3 spans 12 residues. The CDR3 nucleotides are TGCAGCGTTGATAAGGCGGGCACTGAAGCTTTCTTT. It codes for CSVDKAGTEAFF.

As to this clone: The identical CDR3 is also encoded by other nucleotide sequences in the sample. The chain joins TRBV3-1 (or the pseudogene TRBV3-2) to TRBJ1-1; TRBD1 might be the D (5 bases). Germline V CDR1 and CDR2: LGHDT, YNNKEL (reference sequence). V was cut by 1 base and J by 4 bases, with 10 bases left in between. The CDR3 is 14 amino acids. CDR3 sequence: CASSQGGGGTEAFF. For the CDR3, the DNA is TGTGCCAGCAGCCAAGGCGGGGGGGGCACTGAAGCTTTCTTT.

The chain's CDR3 is CASSQWARGGTEAFF. The CDR3 DNA reads as TGTGCCAGCAGCCAATGGGCCAGGGGTGGCACTGAAGCTTTCTTT. The chain joins TRBV3-1 (or the pseudogene TRBV3-2) to TRBJ1-1; tentatively, D is TRBD1 (6 bases). The germline V gene encodes CDR1 LGHDT and CDR2 YNNKEL (reference sequence). This CDR3 is built from 15 residues. V lost 2 bases and J lost 4, with 14 bases in between.

The rearrangement joins TRBV3-1 (or the pseudogene TRBV3-2) to TRBJ2-3, with D unclear. The V gene lost 0 bases and the J gene lost 2 bases, with 6 bases spanning the gap. The CDR3 runs 14 residues. Germline CDR1 reads LGHDT; CDR2 reads YNNKEL (reference sequence). In DNA, the CDR3 is TGTGCCAGCAGCCAAGATACAGCCACAGATACGCAGTATTTT. It yields the protein CASSQDTATDTQYF.

The chain employs TRBV7-9 and TRBJ2-2, with 8 bases identical to TRBD2. Looked up from germline, CDR1 is SEHNR and CDR2 is FQNEAQ (reference sequence). The CDR3 runs 15 residues. The J segment lost 6 bases and the V segment lost 2 bases, leaving 5 bases of the junction unmatched. CDR3 protein: CASSLKRESPGELFF. The CDR3 DNA follows: TGTGCCAGCAGCTTAAAGCGGGAGTCTCCCGGGGAGCTGTTTTTT. Supplemented by reference TRBV7-9 and TRBJ2-2, the full variable domain reads DTGVSQNPRHKITKRGQNVTFRCDPISEHNRLYWYRQTLGQGPEFLTYFQNEAQLEKSRLLSDRFSAERPKGSFSTLEIQRTEQGDSAMYLCASSLKRESPGELFFGEGSRLTVL.